This TCR beta chain originates from a study of blood T cell repertoires in COVID-19. In the study overall: Sample material is recorded as cDNA or gDNA derived from T cells, B-cell-depleted T cells, or PBMCs.

Germline V gene data show CDR1 as MDHEN and CDR2 as SYDVKM. The CDR3 runs to 16 residues. Trimming took off 3 bases at V and 4 bases at J, with 18 bases between the two ends. Using immunoSEQ multiplex PCR, the repertoire was profiled, and TCRdb retains in-frame clones only, with some absent. The table records 230,000 or so clones, roughly 87% of them present only once. The source is a man aged 35 to 55 with active or convalescent COVID-19. The sample taken for sequencing was peripheral blood. This chain connects TRBV28 to TRBJ1-1; no firm D call. Written as DNA, the CDR3 is TGTGCCAGCAGTTTTCGGGATCCGGGTTGGGGCACTGAAGCTTTCTTT. Translating gives CASSFRDPGWGTEAFF.